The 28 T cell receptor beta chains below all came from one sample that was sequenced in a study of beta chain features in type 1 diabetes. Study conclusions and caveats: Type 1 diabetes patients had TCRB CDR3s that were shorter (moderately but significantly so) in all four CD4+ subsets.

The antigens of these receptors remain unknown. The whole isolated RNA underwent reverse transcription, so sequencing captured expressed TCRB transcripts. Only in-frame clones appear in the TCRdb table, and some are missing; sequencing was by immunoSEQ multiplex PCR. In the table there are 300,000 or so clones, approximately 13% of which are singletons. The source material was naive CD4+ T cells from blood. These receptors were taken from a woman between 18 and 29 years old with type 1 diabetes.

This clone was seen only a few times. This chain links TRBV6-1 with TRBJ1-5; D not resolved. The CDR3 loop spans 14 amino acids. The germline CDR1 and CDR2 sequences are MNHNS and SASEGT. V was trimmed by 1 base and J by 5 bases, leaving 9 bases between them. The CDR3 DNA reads TGTGCCAGCAGTGAAGAAATTGGCCATCAGCCCCAGCATTTT. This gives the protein CASSEEIGHQPQHF.

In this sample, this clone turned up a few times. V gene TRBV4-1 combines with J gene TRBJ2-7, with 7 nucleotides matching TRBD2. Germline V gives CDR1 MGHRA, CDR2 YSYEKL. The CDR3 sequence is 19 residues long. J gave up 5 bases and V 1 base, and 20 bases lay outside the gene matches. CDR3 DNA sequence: TGCGCCAGCAGCCAAGTTCAGTTCATAGCCGCGGGAGCGCACGACGAGCAGTACTTC. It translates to CASSQVQFIAAGAHDEQYF.

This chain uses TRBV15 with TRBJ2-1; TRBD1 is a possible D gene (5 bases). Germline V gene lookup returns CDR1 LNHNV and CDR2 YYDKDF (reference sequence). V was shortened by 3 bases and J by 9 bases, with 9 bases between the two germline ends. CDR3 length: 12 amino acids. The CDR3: CATSRRQGEQFF. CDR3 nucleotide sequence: TGTGCCACCAGCAGGCGGCAGGGTGAGCAGTTCTTC.

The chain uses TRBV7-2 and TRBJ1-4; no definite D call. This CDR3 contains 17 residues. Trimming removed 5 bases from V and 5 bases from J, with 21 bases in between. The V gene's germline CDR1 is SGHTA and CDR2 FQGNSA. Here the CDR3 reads CASSRNSRETLNEKLFF. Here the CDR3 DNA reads TGTGCCAGCAGCCGAAATAGCCGGGAAACCCTGAATGAAAAACTGTTTTTT.

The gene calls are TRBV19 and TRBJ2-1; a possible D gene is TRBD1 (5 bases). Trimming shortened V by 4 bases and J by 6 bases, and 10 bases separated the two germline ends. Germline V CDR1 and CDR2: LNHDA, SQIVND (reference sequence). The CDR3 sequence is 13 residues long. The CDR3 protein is CASSTLRGNEQFF. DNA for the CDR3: TGTGCCAGTAGTACCCTTAGGGGCAATGAGCAGTTCTTC.

The CDR3 DNA reads TGTGCCAGCAGCTTACTAGCTGAAGCTTTCTTT. Encoded protein: CASSLLAEAFF. The chain links TRBV7-2 to TRBJ1-1; D ambiguous. CDR3 length: 11 residues. Looked up from germline, CDR1 is SGHTA and CDR2 is FQGNSA. V was cut by 2 bases and J by 6 bases, with 4 bases left in between.

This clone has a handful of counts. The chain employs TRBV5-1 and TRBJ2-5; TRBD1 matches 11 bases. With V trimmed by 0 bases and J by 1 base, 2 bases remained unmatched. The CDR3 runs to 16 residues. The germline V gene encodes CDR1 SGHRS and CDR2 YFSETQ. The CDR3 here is CASSLVGQGAQETQYF. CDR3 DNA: TGCGCCAGCAGCTTGGTCGGACAGGGGGCCCAAGAGACCCAGTACTTC.

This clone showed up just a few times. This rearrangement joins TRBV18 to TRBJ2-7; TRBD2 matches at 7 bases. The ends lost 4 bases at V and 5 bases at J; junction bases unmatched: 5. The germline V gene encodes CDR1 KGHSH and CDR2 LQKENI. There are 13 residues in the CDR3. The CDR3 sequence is CASSLGEGHEQYF. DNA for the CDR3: TGTGCCAGCTCACTCGGGGAGGGCCACGAGCAGTACTTC.

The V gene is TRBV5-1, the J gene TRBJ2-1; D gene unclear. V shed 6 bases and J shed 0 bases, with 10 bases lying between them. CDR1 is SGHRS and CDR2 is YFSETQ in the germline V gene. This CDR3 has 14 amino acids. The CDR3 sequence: CASTTRFSYNEQFF. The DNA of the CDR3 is TGCGCCAGCACTACCCGGTTCTCCTACAATGAGCAGTTCTTC.

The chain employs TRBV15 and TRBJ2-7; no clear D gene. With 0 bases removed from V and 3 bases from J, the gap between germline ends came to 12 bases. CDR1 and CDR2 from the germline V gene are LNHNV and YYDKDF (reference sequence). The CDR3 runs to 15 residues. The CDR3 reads CATSRDTTGLYEQYV. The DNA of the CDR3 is TGTGCCACCAGCAGAGACACTACTGGCCTCTACGAGCAGTACGTC.

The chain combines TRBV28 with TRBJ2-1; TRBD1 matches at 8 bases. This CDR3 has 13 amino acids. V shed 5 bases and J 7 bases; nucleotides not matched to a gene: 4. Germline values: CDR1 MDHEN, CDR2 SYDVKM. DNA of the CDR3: TGTGCCAGCAGTACCTGGACAGGGAATGAGCAGTTCTTC. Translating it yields CASSTWTGNEQFF.

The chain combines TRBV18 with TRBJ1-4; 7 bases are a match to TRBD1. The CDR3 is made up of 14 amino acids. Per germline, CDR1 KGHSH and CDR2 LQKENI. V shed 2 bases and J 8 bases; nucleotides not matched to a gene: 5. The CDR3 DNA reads TGTGCCAGCTCACCAGACAGGGTGAAGGAAAAACTGTTTTTT. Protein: CASSPDRVKEKLFF. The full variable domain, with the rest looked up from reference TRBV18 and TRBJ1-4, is NAGVMQNPRHLVRRRGQEARLRCSPMKGHSHVYWYRQLPEEGLKFMVYLQKENIIDESGMPKERFSAEFPKEGPSILRIQQVVRGDSAAYFCASSPDRVKEKLFFGSGTQLSVL.

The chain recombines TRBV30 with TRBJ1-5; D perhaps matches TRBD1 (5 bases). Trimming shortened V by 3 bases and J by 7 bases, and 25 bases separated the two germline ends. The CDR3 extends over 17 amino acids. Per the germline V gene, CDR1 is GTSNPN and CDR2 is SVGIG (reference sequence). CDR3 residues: CAWSNGRFGGRDQPQHF. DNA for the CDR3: TGTGCCTGGAGCAATGGCCGCTTCGGGGGTAGGGACCAGCCCCAGCATTTT. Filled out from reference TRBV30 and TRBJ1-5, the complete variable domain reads SQTIHQWPATLVQPVGSPLSLECTVEGTSNPNLYWYRQAAGRGLQLLFYSVGIGQISSEVPQNLSASRPQDRQFILSSKKLLLSDSGFYLCAWSNGRFGGRDQPQHFGDGTRLSIL.

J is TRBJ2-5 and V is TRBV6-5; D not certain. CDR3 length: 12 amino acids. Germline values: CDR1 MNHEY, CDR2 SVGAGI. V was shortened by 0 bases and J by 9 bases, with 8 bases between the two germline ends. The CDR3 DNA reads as TGTGCCAGCAGTTACTCGAGGTTCCCCCAGTACTTC. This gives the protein CASSYSRFPQYF.

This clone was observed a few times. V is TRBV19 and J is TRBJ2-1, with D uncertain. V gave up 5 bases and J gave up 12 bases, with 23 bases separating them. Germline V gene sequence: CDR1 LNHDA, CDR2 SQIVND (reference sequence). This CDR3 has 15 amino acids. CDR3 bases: TGTGCCAGTAGTGCAGCATCGGGTTCACAATTTGGGCAGTTCTTC. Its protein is CASSAASGSQFGQFF.

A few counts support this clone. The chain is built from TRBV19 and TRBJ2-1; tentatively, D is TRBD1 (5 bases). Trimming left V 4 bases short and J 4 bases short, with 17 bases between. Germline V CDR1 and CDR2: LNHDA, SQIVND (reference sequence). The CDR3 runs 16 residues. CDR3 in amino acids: CASSSRQPIRYNEQFF. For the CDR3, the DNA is TGTGCCAGTAGTAGCCGACAGCCGATTCGTTACAATGAGCAGTTCTTC.

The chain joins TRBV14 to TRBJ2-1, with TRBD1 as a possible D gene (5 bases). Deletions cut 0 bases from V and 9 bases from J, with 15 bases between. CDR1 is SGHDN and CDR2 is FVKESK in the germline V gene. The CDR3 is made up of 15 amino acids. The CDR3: CASSQDPAGAGEQFF. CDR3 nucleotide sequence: TGTGCCAGCAGCCAAGATCCGGCTGGGGCTGGTGAGCAGTTCTTC.

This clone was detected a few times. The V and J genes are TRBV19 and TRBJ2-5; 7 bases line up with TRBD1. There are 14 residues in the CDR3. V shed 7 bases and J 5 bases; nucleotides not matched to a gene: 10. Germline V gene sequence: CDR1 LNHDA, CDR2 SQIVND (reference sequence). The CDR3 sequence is CASTRQGVEETQYF. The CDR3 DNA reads TGTGCCAGTACCCGACAGGGAGTGGAGGAGACCCAGTACTTC.

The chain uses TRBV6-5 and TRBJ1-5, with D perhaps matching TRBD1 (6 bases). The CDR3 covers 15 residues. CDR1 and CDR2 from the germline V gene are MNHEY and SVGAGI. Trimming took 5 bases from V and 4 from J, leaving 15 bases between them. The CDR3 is CASSPHKQGNQPQHF. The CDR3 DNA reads TGTGCCAGCAGTCCACACAAACAGGGAAATCAGCCCCAGCATTTT.

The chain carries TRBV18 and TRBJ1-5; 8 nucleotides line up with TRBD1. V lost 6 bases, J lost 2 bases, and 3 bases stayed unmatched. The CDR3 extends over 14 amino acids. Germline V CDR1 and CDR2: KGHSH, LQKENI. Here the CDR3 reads CASSLDRGNQPQHF. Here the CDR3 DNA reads TGTGCCAGCTCTCTGGACAGGGGCAATCAGCCCCAGCATTTT.

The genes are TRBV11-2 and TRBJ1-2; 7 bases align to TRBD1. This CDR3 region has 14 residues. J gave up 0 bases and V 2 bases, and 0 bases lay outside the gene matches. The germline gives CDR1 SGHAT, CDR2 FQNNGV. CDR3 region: CASSLTGANYGYTF. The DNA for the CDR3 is TGTGCCAGCAGCTTAACAGGGGCTAACTATGGCTACACCTTC.

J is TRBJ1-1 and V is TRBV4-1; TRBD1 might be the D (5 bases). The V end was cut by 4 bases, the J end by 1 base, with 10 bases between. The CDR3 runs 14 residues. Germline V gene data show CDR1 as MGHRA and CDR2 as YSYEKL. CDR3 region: CASSPAGGNTEAFF. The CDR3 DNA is TGCGCCAGCAGCCCAGCCGGGGGGAACACTGAAGCTTTCTTT.

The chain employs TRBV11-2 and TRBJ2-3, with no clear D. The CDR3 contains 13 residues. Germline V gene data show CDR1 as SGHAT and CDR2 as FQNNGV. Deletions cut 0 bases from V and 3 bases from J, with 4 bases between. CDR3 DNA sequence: TGTGCCAGCAGCTTAGAACTGACAGATACGCAGTATTTT. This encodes CASSLELTDTQYF.

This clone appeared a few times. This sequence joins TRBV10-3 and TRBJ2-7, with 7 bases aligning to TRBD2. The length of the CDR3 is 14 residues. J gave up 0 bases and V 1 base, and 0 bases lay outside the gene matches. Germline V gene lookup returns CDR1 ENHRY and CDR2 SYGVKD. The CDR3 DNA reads TGTGCCATCAGTGAGTGGGAGGGCTCCTACGAGCAGTACTTC. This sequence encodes CAISEWEGSYEQYF.

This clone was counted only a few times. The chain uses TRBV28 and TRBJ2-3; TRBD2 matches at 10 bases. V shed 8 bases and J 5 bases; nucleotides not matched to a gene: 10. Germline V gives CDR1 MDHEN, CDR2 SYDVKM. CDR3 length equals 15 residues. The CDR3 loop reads CASGFTSGKRDTQYF. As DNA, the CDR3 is TGTGCCAGCGGGTTTACTAGCGGGAAGAGAGATACGCAGTATTTT.

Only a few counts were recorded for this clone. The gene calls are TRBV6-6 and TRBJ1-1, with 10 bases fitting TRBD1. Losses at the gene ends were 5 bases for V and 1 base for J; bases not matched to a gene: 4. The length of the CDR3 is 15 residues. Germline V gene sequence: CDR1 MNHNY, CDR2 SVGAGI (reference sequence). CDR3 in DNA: TGTGCCAGCAGTCTGACAGGGGGCGAGAACACTGAAGCTTTCTTT. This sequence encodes CASSLTGGENTEAFF.

The CDR3 nucleotides are TGTGCCAGCTCACCCCTTACCGCAGGGGGGAATGAAAAACTGTTTTTT. It specifies CASSPLTAGGNEKLFF. The V gene is TRBV18, the J gene TRBJ1-4, with 7 bases matching TRBD1. Germline CDR1 reads KGHSH; CDR2 reads LQKENI. Trimming took 3 bases from V and 5 from J; bases not matched to a gene: 9. The CDR3 length is 16 residues.

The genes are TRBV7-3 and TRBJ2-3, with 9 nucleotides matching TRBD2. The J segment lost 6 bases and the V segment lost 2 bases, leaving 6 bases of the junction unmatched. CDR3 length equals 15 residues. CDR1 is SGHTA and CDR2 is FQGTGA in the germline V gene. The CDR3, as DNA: TGTGCCAGCAGCTTAGAAGCGGGAGGTTGGGATACGCAGTATTTT. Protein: CASSLEAGGWDTQYF.